This is a list of T cell receptor beta chains from one sample in a study of OX40 agonist ivuxolimab in advanced cancers. Assay: immunoSEQ multiplex PCR; the TCRdb copy retains only in-frame clones and omits some. The sample lists approximately 66,000 clones; approximately 88% were seen once. The sample in question was CD4+ or CD8+ T cells sorted from blood, obtained in a trial of the OX40 agonist ivuxolimab. The receptors derive from an adult with an advanced solid tumor such as melanoma, head and neck, liver or kidney cancer. The CDR3 runs from the conserved cysteine through the conserved F or W. Each record gives: J gene, clone size, V gene, D gene, CDR3 DNA, CDR3 protein. D genes are given only for firm matches. Some rows mark clone size as missing; the rest say once, few, many or name a class of expanded clone.

J gene: TRBJ2-3; clone size: once; V gene: TRBV2; D gene: -; CDR3 DNA: TGTGCCAGCAGTGATCCGGGCACAGATACGCAGTATTTT; CDR3 protein: CASSDPGTDTQYF
J gene: TRBJ2-2; clone size: -; V gene: TRBV11-2; D gene: -; CDR3 DNA: TGTGCCAGCAGCTTAGCAGGGATGGACACCGGGGAGCTGTTTTTT; CDR3 protein: CASSLAGMDTGELFF
J gene: TRBJ2-5; clone size: -; V gene: TRBV6-1; D gene: -; CDR3 DNA: TGTGCCAGCAGTTTGGAACAAGAGACCCAGTACTTC; CDR3 protein: CASSLEQETQYF
J gene: TRBJ1-1; clone size: -; V gene: TRBV2; D gene: TRBD1; CDR3 DNA: TGTGCCAGCAGGGCTACAACAGGGGTCGACACTGAAGCTTTCTTT; CDR3 protein: CASRATTGVDTEAFF
J gene: TRBJ2-7; clone size: -; V gene: TRBV18; D gene: TRBD1; CDR3 DNA: TGTGCCAGCTCACCCCGGGACAGCTCCTACGAGCAGTACTTC; CDR3 protein: CASSPRDSSYEQYF
J gene: TRBJ1-1; clone size: -; V gene: TRBV16; D gene: -; CDR3 DNA: TGTGCCAGCAGCCAATCGATCACCGGGACTGAAGCTTTCTTT; CDR3 protein: CASSQSITGTEAFF
J gene: TRBJ1-5; clone size: -; V gene: TRBV2; D gene: -; CDR3 DNA: TGTGCCAGCAGTCGCGACATTGTTAGCAATCAGCCCCAGCATTTT; CDR3 protein: CASSRDIVSNQPQHF
J gene: TRBJ2-7; clone size: -; V gene: TRBV7-2; D gene: -; CDR3 DNA: TGTGCCAGCAGCTTTCTAGCTTCCCTCTACGAGCAGTACTTC; CDR3 protein: CASSFLASLYEQYF
J gene: TRBJ1-5; clone size: -; V gene: TRBV6-4; D gene: -; CDR3 DNA: TGTGCCAGCAGTGACAAAGGGGAGCGTCAGCCCCAGCATTTT; CDR3 protein: CASSDKGERQPQHF
J gene: TRBJ2-6; clone size: -; V gene: TRBV4-1; D gene: TRBD1; CDR3 DNA: TGCGCCAGCAGCCACCGATACGGACAGGGACTTACTGGGGCCAACGTCCTGACTTTC; CDR3 protein: CASSHRYGQGLTGANVLTF
J gene: TRBJ2-1; clone size: -; V gene: TRBV11-3; D gene: -; CDR3 DNA: TGTGCCAGCAGCTTAGGGGACTCCTACAATGAGCAGTTCTTC; CDR3 protein: CASSLGDSYNEQFF
J gene: TRBJ1-2; clone size: -; V gene: TRBV2; D gene: TRBD1; CDR3 DNA: TGTGCCAGCAGCAGGGGGGACAGTTTCTATGGCTACACCTTC; CDR3 protein: CASSRGDSFYGYTF
J gene: TRBJ2-3; clone size: -; V gene: TRBV19; D gene: -; CDR3 DNA: TGTGCCAGTAGGGCTGGCTCTAGCACAGATACGCAGTATTTT; CDR3 protein: CASRAGSSTDTQYF
J gene: TRBJ2-2; clone size: few; V gene: TRBV6-4; D gene: -; CDR3 DNA: TGTGCCAGCAGTGCGGTACAGTCAGAGGGGGAGCTGTTTTTT; CDR3 protein: CASSAVQSEGELFF
J gene: TRBJ2-2; clone size: few; V gene: TRBV10-1; D gene: TRBD2; CDR3 DNA: TGCGCCAGCAGTCCTGGCGGGGGGAACACCGGGGAGCTGTTTTTT; CDR3 protein: CASSPGGGNTGELFF
J gene: TRBJ1-5; clone size: -; V gene: TRBV10-3; D gene: -; CDR3 DNA: TGTGCCATCAGTGTTGGCCCCACTCGGGCCCAGCATTTT; CDR3 protein: CAISVGPTRAQHF
J gene: TRBJ1-4; clone size: -; V gene: TRBV7-8; D gene: TRBD1; CDR3 DNA: TGTGCCAGCAGCTTCGTCAAGGGACAGGTTAATGAAAAACTGTTTTTT; CDR3 protein: CASSFVKGQVNEKLFF
J gene: TRBJ2-7; clone size: -; V gene: TRBV7-2; D gene: TRBD1; CDR3 DNA: TGTGCCAGCAGCTGGCGACAGGGCTACGAGCAGTACTTC; CDR3 protein: CASSWRQGYEQYF
J gene: TRBJ1-1; clone size: -; V gene: TRBV18; D gene: -; CDR3 DNA: TGTGCCAGCTCACCACAGGGGGAAAAAGCCATGAACACTGAAGCTTTCTTT; CDR3 protein: CASSPQGEKAMNTEAFF
J gene: TRBJ1-2; clone size: -; V gene: TRBV20-1; D gene: -; CDR3 DNA: TGCAGTGCTAAGCAGGGGACCGGCTACACCTTC; CDR3 protein: CSAKQGTGYTF
J gene: TRBJ2-7; clone size: few; V gene: TRBV28; D gene: TRBD1; CDR3 DNA: TGTGCCAGCAGGGGTCCGGACAGGGGGGCTAGCTACGAGCAGTACTTC; CDR3 protein: CASRGPDRGASYEQYF
J gene: TRBJ2-5; clone size: -; V gene: TRBV5-4; D gene: -; CDR3 DNA: TGTGCCAGCAGCTCCTTTCCGATCTACCAAGAGACCCAGTACTTC; CDR3 protein: CASSSFPIYQETQYF
J gene: TRBJ1-4; clone size: -; V gene: TRBV6-5; D gene: TRBD1; CDR3 DNA: TGTGCCAGCAGACCCGGGACAGATGAAAAACTGTTTTTT; CDR3 protein: CASRPGTDEKLFF
J gene: TRBJ1-1; clone size: -; V gene: TRBV7-9; D gene: -; CDR3 DNA: TGTGCCAGCAGCCTCTCGACGGCGAACACTGAAGCTTTCTTT; CDR3 protein: CASSLSTANTEAFF
J gene: TRBJ1-2; clone size: -; V gene: TRBV7-2; D gene: -; CDR3 DNA: TGTGCCAGCAGCTTCCTTGTTAACTATGGCTACACCTTC; CDR3 protein: CASSFLVNYGYTF
J gene: TRBJ2-2; clone size: -; V gene: TRBV9; D gene: -; CDR3 DNA: TGTGCCAGCAGCGTAGGAGGGAACACCGGGGAGCTGTTTTTT; CDR3 protein: CASSVGGNTGELFF
J gene: TRBJ2-7; clone size: -; V gene: TRBV6-5; D gene: -; CDR3 DNA: TGTGCCATCCCGGGGACATCGTACGAGCAGTACTTC; CDR3 protein: CAIPGTSYEQYF